This T cell receptor (beta chain) came from a study of patients and donors after allogeneic stem cell transplantation. Trimming removed 0 bases from V and 8 bases from J, with 9 bases in between. This CDR3 has 14 residues. The germline V gene has CDR1 SGHRS and CDR2 YFSETQ. This clonotype was recorded only once. TCRdb called the RT-PCR reads again in MiXCR, with one record for every CDR3 protein. The table lists about 210,000 distinct CDR3 sequences, around two fifths of them singletons. This TCR derives from a human donor who was either an allogeneic HSCT recipient or a stem cell or donor lymphocyte infusion donor (not recorded which). It is not recorded whose cells these are; they may come from a transplant donor. This chain uses TRBV5-1 with TRBJ1-6; D may be TRBD1 (5 bases). The sample comprised blood, either unsorted or a sorted T cell fraction (not recorded which). The CDR3 is CASSLVGRDSPLHF. CDR3 bases: TGCGCCAGCAGCTTGGTGGGGCGAGATTCACCCCTCCACTTT.